Below, 16 T cell receptor beta chains from the same sample are listed, as sequenced in a study of T cell changes during pregnancy in multiple sclerosis (dated by TCRdb to between 2018 and 2020). Receptor libraries were prepared by the immunoSEQ multiplex PCR assay. Drawn from immuneACCESS, this table holds only the in-frame rearrangements with V and J called that TCRdb kept. Clones are partly lost; checked studies trace under half to an unresolved V gene and leave the rest unexplained. The sample table holds approximately 58,000 clones, of which around 93% were seen once. The ten largest clonotypes hold around 2.7% of the sample. This specimen consisted of peripheral blood, obtained in the second trimester of pregnancy. Source of these receptors: a female donor in good health, enrolled as a control in a pregnancy study.

V gene TRBV2 combines with J gene TRBJ2-7; 7 bases align to TRBD2. CDR1 is SNHLY and CDR2 is FYNNEI in the germline V gene. This CDR3 is 17 amino acids long. The junction had 12 bases not matched to a gene; V was cut back by 2 bases and J by 2 bases. CDR3 residues: CASSELGGSLFTYEQYF. The CDR3 bases are TGTGCCAGCAGTGAATTGGGGGGGTCCCTTTTTACCTACGAGCAGTACTTC.

This clone was counted a single time. The V and J genes are TRBV6-4 and TRBJ2-5; TRBD1 aligns across 10 bases. The ends lost 6 bases at V and 0 bases at J; junction bases unmatched: 4. In germline, CDR1 is MRHNA, CDR2 SNTAGT. The CDR3 is 15 residues long. DNA for the CDR3: TGTGCCAGCAGGGCGGGACAGGGGAACCAAGAGACCCAGTACTTC. Translation gives CASRAGQGNQETQYF.

By share, this clone ranks as medium-sized. The rearrangement joins TRBV6-4 to TRBJ2-1; 8 bases agree with TRBD2. The germline V gene encodes CDR1 MRHNA and CDR2 SNTAGT. J was trimmed by 5 bases and V by 6 bases; bases with no gene match: 3. The CDR3 has 13 amino acids. The CDR3, as DNA: TGTGCCAGCAGCGGGGGGGCCCACAATGAGCAGTTCTTC. Translated, it gives CASSGGAHNEQFF.

The V call is TRBV6-1, the J call TRBJ1-2, with 7 bases identical to TRBD1. V was pared by 1 base and J by 13 bases, with 15 bases of the junction left unmatched. Germline V lookup: CDR1 MNHNS, CDR2 SASEGT. There are 15 residues in the CDR3. The CDR3 DNA is TGTGCCAGCAGTGAAGGGCCGGAGGCAGGGGGGTTTTGCACCTTC. This codes for CASSEGPEAGGFCTF.

The gene calls are TRBV7-9 and TRBJ1-2, with 10 bases matching TRBD1. Germline loops: CDR1 SEHNR, CDR2 FQNEAQ (reference sequence). J gave up 5 bases and V 5 bases, and 14 bases lay outside the gene matches. This CDR3 comprises 17 residues. This chain's CDR3 is CASSGSGDRGPFYGYTF. The CDR3 bases are TGTGCCAGCAGCGGTAGTGGTGACAGGGGGCCCTTTTATGGCTACACCTTC. The full variable domain, its missing parts supplied by reference TRBV7-9 and TRBJ1-2, is DTGVSQNPRHKITKRGQNVTFRCDPISEHNRLYWYRQTLGQGPEFLTYFQNEAQLEKSRLLSDRFSAERPKGSFSTLEIQRTEQGDSAMYLCASSGSGDRGPFYGYTFGSGTRLTVV.

A single count supports this clone. This chain joins TRBV5-1 and TRBJ2-2; no definite D call. Germline V gene sequence: CDR1 SGHRS, CDR2 YFSETQ. This CDR3 region has 15 residues. V lost 7 bases and J 8 bases, leaving 21 bases between the germline ends. CDR3 amino acids: CASSPGLAMMGELFF. The CDR3 DNA sequence: TGCGCCAGCTCTCCAGGTCTGGCTATGATGGGGGAGCTGTTTTTT.

The J gene is TRBJ2-3, the V gene TRBV2; D gene ambiguous. Trimming shortened V by 8 bases and J by 0 bases, and 24 bases separated the two germline ends. The CDR3 has 18 residues. Germline CDR1 is SNHLY and CDR2 is FYNNEI. The CDR3 DNA reads as TGTGCCAGCGTTAGACGGGTGCCCTTACAAACTAGCACAGATACGCAGTATTTT. Protein: CASVRRVPLQTSTDTQYF.

The J gene is TRBJ2-1, the V gene TRBV7-2, with D possibly matching TRBD2 (5 bases). The CDR3 length is 12 residues. V was cut by 4 bases and J by 10 bases, with 11 bases left in between. Per germline, CDR1 SGHTA and CDR2 FQGNSA. The chain's CDR3 is CASSSSGKEQFF. In DNA form, the CDR3 reads TGTGCCAGCAGCTCCAGCGGTAAAGAGCAGTTCTTC.

This rearrangement joins TRBV7-2 to TRBJ2-1; D not resolved. This CDR3 is built from 17 residues. V lost 0 bases to trimming and J lost 0 bases, with 12 bases between them. Germline lookup yields CDR1 SGHTA and CDR2 FQGNSA. The CDR3 region is CASSLALGPGSYNEQFF. CDR3 coding DNA: TGTGCCAGCAGCTTAGCGCTTGGTCCGGGCTCCTACAATGAGCAGTTCTTC. Drawing the rest from reference TRBV7-2 and TRBJ2-1, the complete variable domain is GAGVSQSPSNKVTEKGKDVELRCDPISGHTALYWYRQSLGQGLEFLIYFQGNSAPDKSGLPSDRFSAERTGGSVSTLTIQRTQQEDSAVYLCASSLALGPGSYNEQFFGPGTRLTVL.

The chain carries TRBV11-2 and TRBJ2-5; 9 bases fit TRBD2. The V segment lost 4 bases and the J segment 2 bases; nucleotides outside the gene matches: 11. The CDR3 consists of 17 residues. CDR1 and CDR2 (germline): SGHAT, FQNNGV. The CDR3 DNA reads TGTGCCAGCAGCTCTTCCCCGGCGGGGGGGGCTCAAGAGACCCAGTACTTC. This codes for CASSSSPAGGAQETQYF.

The V gene is TRBV6-1, the J gene TRBJ2-4, with D maybe TRBD1 (6 bases). The germline CDR1 and CDR2 sequences are MNHNS and SASEGT. The CDR3 has 18 amino acids. Trimming removed 2 bases at V and 1 base at J, with 18 bases between. This CDR3 is CASSETPNRTGAKNIQYF. The CDR3, as DNA: TGTGCCAGCAGTGAAACCCCCAACAGAACAGGGGCCAAAAACATTCAGTACTTC.

The chain combines TRBV28 with TRBJ2-3; 8 positions match TRBD2. There are 16 residues in the CDR3. Trimming cost V 4 bases and J 2 bases; bases outside gene matches: 8. Per the germline V gene, CDR1 is MDHEN and CDR2 is SYDVKM. CDR3 in amino acids: CASSYPTSGITDTQYF. The CDR3 DNA sequence: TGTGCCAGCAGTTACCCAACTAGCGGAATCACAGATACGCAGTATTTT.

The V and J genes are TRBV18 and TRBJ2-7; D is possibly TRBD2 (6 bases). The CDR3 covers 16 residues. The V gene lost 6 bases and the J gene lost 3 bases, with 21 bases spanning the gap. Looked up from germline, CDR1 is KGHSH and CDR2 is LQKENI. The chain's CDR3 is CASSPQETRRNYEQYF. The CDR3 DNA is TGTGCCAGCTCGCCGCAAGAGACTAGGAGGAACTACGAGCAGTACTTC.

J is TRBJ1-2 and V is TRBV7-8, with D maybe TRBD1 (6 bases). The V end lost 5 bases, the J end lost 0 bases, and 13 bases lay between the germline ends. CDR1 and CDR2 (germline): SGHVS, FQNEAQ. The CDR3 length is 15 residues. CDR3 sequence: CASSQQGISNYGYTF. In nucleotides, the CDR3 is TGTGCCAGCAGCCAACAGGGAATTTCTAACTATGGCTACACCTTC.

The rearrangement joins TRBV29-1 to TRBJ1-2; D possibly corresponds to TRBD1 (5 bases). Trimming removed 5 bases at V and 6 bases at J, with 22 bases between. The CDR3 is made up of 15 amino acids. Germline lookup yields CDR1 SQVTM and CDR2 ANQGSEA. CDR3 coding DNA: TGCAGCGTTTCGTTCGCAGGGAATATTAGGAATGGCTACACCTTC. Translated, it gives CSVSFAGNIRNGYTF.

This clone appeared once. The chain has TRBV2 and TRBJ2-7; 12 bases line up with TRBD2. Germline V gene sequence: CDR1 SNHLY, CDR2 FYNNEI. V trimming: 1 base; J trimming: 9 bases; junction bases outside the gene matches: 4. The CDR3 loop spans 14 amino acids. CDR3 protein: CASSEGLAGVWQYF. Written as DNA, the CDR3 is TGTGCCAGCAGTGAAGGACTAGCGGGAGTTTGGCAGTACTTC.